Below, one T cell receptor (beta chain) is given with its context. Between the trimmed V and J ends, which lost 4 bases and 0 bases, there was a span of 6 bases. The CDR3 has 13 amino acids. In germline, CDR1 is SNHLY, CDR2 FYNNEI. Sequenced by immunoSEQ multiplex PCR; TCRdb stores in-frame clones only, minus some. The data contain approximately 50,000 clones, 85% to 95% of them singletons. These data come from a study of T cell changes during pregnancy in multiple sclerosis. V gene TRBV2 combines with J gene TRBJ1-2, with D hard to call. This sequence was found in a female donor with multiple sclerosis, enrolled in a pregnancy study. Sequencing used CD4+ T cells from peripheral blood mononuclear cells, obtained in the third trimester of pregnancy. This CDR3 is CASSARPNYGYTF. CDR3 sequence (DNA): TGTGCCAGCAGTGCGCGTCCTAACTATGGCTACACCTTC.